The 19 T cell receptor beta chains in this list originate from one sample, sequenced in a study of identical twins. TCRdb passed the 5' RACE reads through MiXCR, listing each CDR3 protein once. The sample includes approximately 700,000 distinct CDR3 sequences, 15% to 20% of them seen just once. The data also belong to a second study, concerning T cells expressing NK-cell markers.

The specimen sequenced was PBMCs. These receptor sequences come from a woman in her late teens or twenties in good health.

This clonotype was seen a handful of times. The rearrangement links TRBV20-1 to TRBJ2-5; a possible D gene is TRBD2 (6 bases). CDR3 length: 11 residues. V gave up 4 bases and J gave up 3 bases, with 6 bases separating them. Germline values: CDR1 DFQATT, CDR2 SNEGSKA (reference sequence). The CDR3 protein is CSATGEETQYF. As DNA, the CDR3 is TGCAGTGCTACGGGGGAAGAGACCCAGTACTTC.

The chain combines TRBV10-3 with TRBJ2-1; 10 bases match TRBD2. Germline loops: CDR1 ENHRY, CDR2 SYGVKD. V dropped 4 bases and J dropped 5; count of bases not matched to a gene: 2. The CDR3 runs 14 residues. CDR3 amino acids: CAISASGSDNEQFF. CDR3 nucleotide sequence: TGTGCCATCAGTGCTAGCGGGAGCGACAATGAGCAGTTCTTC.

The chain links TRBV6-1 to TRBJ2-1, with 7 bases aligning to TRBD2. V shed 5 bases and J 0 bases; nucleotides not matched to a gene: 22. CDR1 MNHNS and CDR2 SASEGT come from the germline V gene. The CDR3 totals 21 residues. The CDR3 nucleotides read TGTGCCAGCAGTCAAAATACCCATACGTCTAGCGGACTAAGCTCCTACAATGAGCAGTTCTTC. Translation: CASSQNTHTSSGLSSYNEQFF.

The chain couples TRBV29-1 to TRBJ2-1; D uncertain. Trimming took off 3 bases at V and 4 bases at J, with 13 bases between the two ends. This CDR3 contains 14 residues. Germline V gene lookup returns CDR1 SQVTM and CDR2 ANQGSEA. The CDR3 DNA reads TGCAGCGTTGACCCGGGCCCAACTTACAATGAGCAGTTCTTC. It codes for CSVDPGPTYNEQFF.

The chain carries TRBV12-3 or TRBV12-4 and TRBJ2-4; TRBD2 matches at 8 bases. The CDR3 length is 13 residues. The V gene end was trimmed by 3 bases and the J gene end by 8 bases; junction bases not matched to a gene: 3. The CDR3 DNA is TGTGCCAGCAGTTTCGGGGGGGCCTACATTCAGTACTTC. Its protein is CASSFGGAYIQYF.

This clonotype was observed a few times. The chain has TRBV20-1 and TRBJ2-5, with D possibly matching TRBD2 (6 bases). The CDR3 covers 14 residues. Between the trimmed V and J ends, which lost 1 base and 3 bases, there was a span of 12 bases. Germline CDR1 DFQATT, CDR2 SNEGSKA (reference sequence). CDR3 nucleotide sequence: TGCAGTGCTAGAGTTCCAGCGGGCAAAGAGACCCAGTACTTC. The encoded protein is CSARVPAGKETQYF.

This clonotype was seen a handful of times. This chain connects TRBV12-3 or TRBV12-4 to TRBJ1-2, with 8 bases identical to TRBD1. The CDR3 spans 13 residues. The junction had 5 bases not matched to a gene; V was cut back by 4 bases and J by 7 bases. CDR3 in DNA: TGTGCCAGCAGTTGGTCAGGGGGCGGTGGCTACACCTTC. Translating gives CASSWSGGGGYTF.

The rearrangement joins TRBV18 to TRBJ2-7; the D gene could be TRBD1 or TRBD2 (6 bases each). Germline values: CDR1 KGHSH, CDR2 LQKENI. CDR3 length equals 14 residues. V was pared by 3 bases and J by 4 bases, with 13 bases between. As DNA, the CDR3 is TGTGCCAGCTCACCTACAGGAGGGGGGTACGAGCAGTACTTC. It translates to CASSPTGGGYEQYF.

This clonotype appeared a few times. The CDR3 sequence: CASSLTGRASRDEQFF. The CDR3 DNA reads as TGTGCCAGCAGCCTAACCGGGAGGGCCTCCCGCGATGAGCAGTTCTTC. V and J are TRBV5-6 and TRBJ2-1, with TRBD2 identical over 8 bases. The trim removed 4 bases at V and 8 bases at J, leaving 14 bases unmatched. The V gene's germline CDR1 is SGHDT and CDR2 YYEEEE. This CDR3 spans 16 amino acids.

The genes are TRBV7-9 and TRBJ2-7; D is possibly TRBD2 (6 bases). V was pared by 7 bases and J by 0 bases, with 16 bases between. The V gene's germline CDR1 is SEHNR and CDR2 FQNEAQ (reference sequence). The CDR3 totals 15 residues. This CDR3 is CASTGTADVSYEQYF. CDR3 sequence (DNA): TGTGCCAGCACCGGGACTGCGGACGTCTCCTACGAGCAGTACTTC.

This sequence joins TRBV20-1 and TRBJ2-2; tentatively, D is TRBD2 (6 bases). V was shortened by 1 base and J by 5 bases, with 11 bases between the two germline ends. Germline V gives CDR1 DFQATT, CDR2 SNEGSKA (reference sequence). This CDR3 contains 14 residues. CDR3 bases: TGCAGTGCTAGAGTTCTAGCGAGGACCGGGGAGCTGTTTTTT. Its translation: CSARVLARTGELFF.

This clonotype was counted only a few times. This chain's CDR3 is CASSARGAYEQYF. The CDR3 nucleotides are TGTGCCAGCAGTGCCAGGGGCGCCTACGAGCAGTACTTC. The chain carries TRBV6-1 and TRBJ2-7; weak D call: TRBD1 (6 bases). Germline V gives CDR1 MNHNS, CDR2 SASEGT. V was shortened by 4 bases and J by 2 bases, with 9 bases between the two germline ends. The CDR3 consists of 13 residues.

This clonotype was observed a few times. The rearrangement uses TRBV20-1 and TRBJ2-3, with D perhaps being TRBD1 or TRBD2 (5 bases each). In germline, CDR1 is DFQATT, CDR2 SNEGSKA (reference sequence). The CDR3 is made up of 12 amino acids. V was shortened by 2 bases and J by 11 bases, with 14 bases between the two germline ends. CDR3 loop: CSARPPGGEQYF. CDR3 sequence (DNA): TGCAGTGCTAGACCCCCTGGGGGAGAGCAGTATTTT.

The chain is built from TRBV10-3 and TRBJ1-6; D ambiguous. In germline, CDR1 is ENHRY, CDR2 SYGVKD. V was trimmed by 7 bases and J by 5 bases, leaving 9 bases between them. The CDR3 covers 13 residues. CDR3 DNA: TGTGCCATCACCGGGGTCAATAATTCACCCCTCCACTTT. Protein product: CAITGVNNSPLHF.

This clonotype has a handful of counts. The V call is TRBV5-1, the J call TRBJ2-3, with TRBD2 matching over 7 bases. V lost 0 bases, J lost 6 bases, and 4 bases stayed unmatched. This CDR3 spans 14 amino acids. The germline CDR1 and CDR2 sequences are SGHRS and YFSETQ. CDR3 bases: TGCGCCAGCAGCTTGGTTCGGGAGGTGGATACGCAGTATTTT. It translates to CASSLVREVDTQYF.

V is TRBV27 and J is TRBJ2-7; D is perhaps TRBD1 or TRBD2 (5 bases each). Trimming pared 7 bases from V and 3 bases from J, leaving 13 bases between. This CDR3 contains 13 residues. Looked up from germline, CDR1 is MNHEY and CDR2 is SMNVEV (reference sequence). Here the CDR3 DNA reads TGTGCCAGCAAACGGGGCCTAAACTACGAGCAGTACTTC. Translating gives CASKRGLNYEQYF.

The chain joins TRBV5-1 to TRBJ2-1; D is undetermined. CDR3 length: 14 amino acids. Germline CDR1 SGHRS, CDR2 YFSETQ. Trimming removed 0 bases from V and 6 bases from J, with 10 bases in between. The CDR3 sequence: CASSLGKVGNEQFF. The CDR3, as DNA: TGCGCCAGCAGCTTGGGTAAAGTCGGCAATGAGCAGTTCTTC.

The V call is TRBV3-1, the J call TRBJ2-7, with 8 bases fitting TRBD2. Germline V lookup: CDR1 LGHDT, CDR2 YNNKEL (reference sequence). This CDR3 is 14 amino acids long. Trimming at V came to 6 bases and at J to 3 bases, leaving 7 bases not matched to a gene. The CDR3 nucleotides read TGTGCCAGCAGGCCGAGCGGGGGTAACTACGAGCAGTACTTC. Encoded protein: CASRPSGGNYEQYF.

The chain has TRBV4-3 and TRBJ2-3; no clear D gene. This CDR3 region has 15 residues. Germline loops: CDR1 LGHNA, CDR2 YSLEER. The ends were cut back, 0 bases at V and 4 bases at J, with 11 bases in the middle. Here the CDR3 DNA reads TGCGCCAGCAGCCAAGATGTCGACACCGCAGATACGCAGTATTTT. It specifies CASSQDVDTADTQYF.